The 27 T cell receptor beta chains presented below share a single source sample, sequenced in a study of blood T cell repertoires in COVID-19. The repertoire was sequenced with immunoSEQ multiplex PCR; TCRdb's copy has only in-frame clones and lacks some. The data contain 180,000 or so clones, roughly 87% of them singletons. Specimen: PBMCs or T cells enriched from blood (not recorded which). The receptor set was obtained from a woman between 40 and 50 years old with acute COVID-19.

This clone showed up just once. The chain couples TRBV5-6 to TRBJ2-1, with 8 bases matching TRBD2. Losses at the gene ends were 4 bases for V and 3 bases for J; bases not matched to a gene: 6. This CDR3 contains 15 residues. Germline lookup yields CDR1 SGHDT and CDR2 YYEEEE. Here the CDR3 DNA reads TGTGCCAGCAGCCCGGGGGCGGGGGGCTACAATGAGCAGTTCTTC. It is translated as CASSPGAGGYNEQFF.

This chain joins TRBV6-8 and TRBJ2-3; no clear D gene. This CDR3 has 16 residues. V was shortened by 6 bases and J by 2 bases, with 18 bases between the two germline ends. Per germline, CDR1 MNHGY and CDR2 SAAAGT. This CDR3 reads CASRPTHAIYTDTQYF. As DNA, the CDR3 is TGTGCCAGCAGACCCACCCACGCGATCTACACAGATACGCAGTATTTT.

This chain joins TRBV6-1 and TRBJ1-1; maybe TRBD1 (5 bases). The V gene's germline CDR1 is MNHNS and CDR2 SASEGT. The CDR3 totals 13 residues. With 2 bases removed from V and 7 bases from J, the gap between germline ends came to 11 bases. The DNA for the CDR3 is TGTGCCAGCAGTGAATTGGGGGGACTTGAAGCTTTCTTT. As protein: CASSELGGLEAFF.

The J gene is TRBJ2-5, the V gene TRBV6-6, with TRBD2 matching over 8 bases. The trim removed 2 bases at V and 5 bases at J, leaving 1 base unmatched. Germline V gene data show CDR1 as MNHNY and CDR2 as SVGAGI (reference sequence). The CDR3 is 13 amino acids. The CDR3 loop reads CASSYRGGETQYF. The DNA of the CDR3 is TGTGCCAGCAGTTACCGGGGGGGCGAGACCCAGTACTTC.

The chain links TRBV24-1 to TRBJ1-2, with D possibly TRBD1 on 6 matching bases. The CDR3 consists of 14 residues. CDR1 and CDR2 (germline): KGHDR, SFDVKD. Trimming cost V 3 bases and J 8 bases, with 15 bases left between them. The CDR3 DNA reads as TGTGCCACCAGTGATCCCCGGACCAGGGGAGGCTACACCTTC. Translated: CATSDPRTRGGYTF.

The gene calls are TRBV11-3 and TRBJ2-5; D is possibly TRBD1 (5 bases). This CDR3 spans 14 amino acids. Trimming shortened V by 4 bases and J by 5 bases, and 14 bases separated the two germline ends. Germline CDR1 SGHNT, CDR2 YENEEA. The CDR3 reads CASSSEGVFETQYF. The CDR3 DNA reads TGTGCCAGCAGCTCGGAAGGGGTTTTCGAGACCCAGTACTTC.

This clone has just a few counts. The rearrangement joins TRBV2 to TRBJ2-7; 9 positions agree with TRBD1. V lost 5 bases to trimming and J lost 3 bases; unmatched junction nucleotides: 8. This CDR3 is 15 amino acids long. CDR1 and CDR2 (germline): SNHLY, FYNNEI. The CDR3 spells CASSLSGTGIYEQYF. The CDR3 nucleotides are TGTGCCAGCAGTCTCTCCGGGACAGGGATCTACGAGCAGTACTTC.

The chain couples TRBV12-3 or TRBV12-4 to TRBJ2-4; the D gene is possibly TRBD2 (5 bases). The CDR3 consists of 13 residues. V was clipped by 5 bases and J by 5 bases, with 10 bases between them. CDR3 sequence reads: CASSLSGENIQYF. CDR3 bases: TGTGCCAGCAGTCTCTCCGGGGAAAACATTCAGTACTTC.

The gene calls are TRBV13 and TRBJ2-3; 10 nucleotides align to TRBD2. Trimming took 4 bases from V and 6 from J; bases not matched to a gene: 13. The CDR3 contains 17 residues. In germline, CDR1 is PRHDT, CDR2 FYEKMQ (reference sequence). The CDR3 here is CASSYPLAGGYQDTQYF. In DNA form, the CDR3 reads TGTGCCAGCAGCTACCCCTTAGCGGGAGGATACCAGGATACGCAGTATTTT.

This chain joins TRBV30 and TRBJ2-6; D is undetermined. This CDR3 region has 15 residues. Germline CDR1 and CDR2: GTSNPN and SVGIG (reference sequence). V shed 4 bases and J shed 0 bases, with 10 bases lying between them. The CDR3 sequence is CAWTFISSGANVLTF. In nucleotides, the CDR3 is TGTGCCTGGACCTTTATCTCCTCTGGGGCCAACGTCCTGACTTTC.

The chain combines TRBV7-2 with TRBJ2-7, with 8 nucleotides matching TRBD1. The ends lost 2 bases at V and 6 bases at J; junction bases unmatched: 9. Germline V gives CDR1 SGHTA, CDR2 FQGNSA. This CDR3 region has 15 residues. The chain's CDR3 is CASSLRQGRYGEQYF. The CDR3 DNA sequence: TGTGCCAGCAGCTTAAGACAGGGGAGGTACGGCGAGCAGTACTTC. The entire variable domain, with the rest obtained from reference TRBV7-2 and TRBJ2-7, is as follows: GAGVSQSPSNKVTEKGKDVELRCDPISGHTALYWYRQSLGQGLEFLIYFQGNSAPDKSGLPSDRFSAERTGGSVSTLTIQRTQQEDSAVYLCASSLRQGRYGEQYFGPGTRLTVT.

This chain joins TRBV5-4 and TRBJ2-7, with D unclear. Germline CDR1 is SGHNT and CDR2 is YYREEE (reference sequence). The CDR3 sequence is 13 residues long. Trimming pared 4 bases from V and 3 bases from J, leaving 11 bases between. CDR3 sequence: CASSLPTDYEQYF. The CDR3 DNA reads TGTGCCAGCAGCCTTCCCACAGACTACGAGCAGTACTTC. The full variable domain, rest sourced from reference TRBV5-4 and TRBJ2-7, is ETGVTQSPTHLIKTRGQQVTLRCSSQSGHNTVSWYQQALGQGPQFIFQYYREEENGRGNFPPRFSGLQFPNYSSELNVNALELDDSALYLCASSLPTDYEQYFGPGTRLTVT.

This clone has just one count. The chain combines TRBV3-1 (or the pseudogene TRBV3-2) with TRBJ2-1; no clear D gene. Trimming removed 4 bases from V and 5 bases from J, with 12 bases in between. The CDR3 extends over 14 amino acids. The germline V gene has CDR1 LGHDT and CDR2 YNNKEL (reference sequence). The CDR3 nucleotides read TGTGCCAGCAGCCTTAGCAATATAAACAATGAGCAGTTCTTC. It is translated as CASSLSNINNEQFF.

The chain links TRBV29-1 to TRBJ2-7, with a tentative D call TRBD2 (6 bases). The germline V and J ends were trimmed by 1 base and 3 bases, with 13 bases remaining between them. CDR1 is SQVTM, CDR2 ANQGSEA, per germline. The CDR3 loop spans 14 amino acids. CDR3: CSVEAEGGRYEQYF. The DNA of the CDR3 is TGCAGCGTTGAAGCGGAGGGTGGTCGCTACGAGCAGTACTTC.

The chain joins TRBV5-6 to TRBJ1-6; 7 positions agree with TRBD1. CDR3 length equals 15 residues. The V and J ends lost 0 bases and 7 bases, in that order; junction bases with no gene match: 4. Germline V gene sequence: CDR1 SGHDT, CDR2 YYEEEE. The CDR3 region is CASSLAPGGNSPLHF. CDR3 nucleotide sequence: TGTGCCAGCAGCTTGGCGCCAGGGGGAAATTCACCCCTCCACTTT. The variable domain in full, with the rest retrieved from reference TRBV5-6 and TRBJ1-6, is DAGVTQSPTHLIKTRGQQVTLRCSPKSGHDTVSWYQQALGQGPQFIFQYYEEEERQRGNFPDRFSGHQFPNYSSELNVNALLLGDSALYLCASSLAPGGNSPLHFGNGTRLTVT.

V and J are TRBV7-6 and TRBJ2-3; 7 bases match TRBD2. The trim removed 0 bases at V and 0 bases at J, leaving 9 bases unmatched. Germline V CDR1 and CDR2: SGHVS, FNYEAQ. The CDR3 covers 18 residues. CDR3: CASSLAPSGGSSTDTQYF. CDR3 sequence (DNA): TGTGCCAGCAGCTTAGCGCCTAGCGGCGGGTCTAGCACAGATACGCAGTATTTT.

The J gene is TRBJ1-4, the V gene TRBV15; possibly TRBD1 for D (6 bases). The length of the CDR3 is 15 residues. The V and J ends lost 5 bases and 8 bases respectively, with 18 bases between them. CDR1 is LNHNV and CDR2 is YYDKDF in the germline V gene (reference sequence). DNA of the CDR3: TGTGCCACCAGCTCTACTTCCGGGACACGAGAAAAACTGTTTTTT. Translating it yields CATSSTSGTREKLFF.

The chain links TRBV2 to TRBJ2-6; D uncertain. The CDR3 length is 15 residues. In germline, CDR1 is SNHLY, CDR2 FYNNEI. Trimming stripped 1 base from V and 6 bases from J, with 10 bases between. The CDR3, as DNA: TGTGCCAGCAGTGAAGGCTACGAAGTGGCCAACGTCCTGACTTTC. It specifies CASSEGYEVANVLTF.

V and J are TRBV15 and TRBJ2-7; D might be TRBD2 (6 bases). The germline V and J ends were trimmed by 10 bases and 1 base, with 17 bases remaining between them. This CDR3 region has 14 residues. CDR1 and CDR2 from the germline V gene are LNHNV and YYDKDF (reference sequence). The CDR3 loop is CAIGEDVGSYEQYF. In nucleotides, the CDR3 is TGTGCCATTGGGGAGGACGTCGGATCCTACGAGCAGTACTTC.

The chain has TRBV13 and TRBJ2-5; the match to TRBD2 covers 14 bases. The CDR3 contains 17 residues. Germline loops: CDR1 PRHDT, CDR2 FYEKMQ (reference sequence). Germline trimming cut 0 bases from V and 5 bases from J; bases unmatched to any gene: 5. The CDR3 bases are TGTGCCAGCAGCTTAGGCCCGACTAGCGGGGGGGTTGAGACCCAGTACTTC. This encodes CASSLGPTSGGVETQYF.

The chain employs TRBV28 and TRBJ2-7; D might be TRBD1 (6 bases). From germline, CDR1 is MDHEN and CDR2 SYDVKM. The CDR3 contains 14 residues. The V gene lost 2 bases and the J gene lost 3 bases, with 11 bases spanning the gap. In nucleotides, the CDR3 is TGTGCCAGCAGTTTACATAGGACAGTCTACGAGCAGTACTTC. Its protein is CASSLHRTVYEQYF.

The chain joins TRBV6-5 to TRBJ2-5; 8 bases match TRBD2. Germline CDR1 MNHEY, CDR2 SVGAGI. Trimming took 6 bases from V and 4 from J; bases not matched to a gene: 7. This CDR3 contains 14 residues. The DNA of the CDR3 is TGTGCCAGCAGCTTTAGCGGGGCTAGAGAGACCCAGTACTTC. Translating it yields CASSFSGARETQYF.

The chain recombines TRBV28 with TRBJ1-5; 7 bases are a match to TRBD1. With 7 bases clipped from V and 4 bases from J, the junction kept 4 bases outside the gene matches. The CDR3 contains 13 residues. Germline V gene sequence: CDR1 MDHEN, CDR2 SYDVKM. CDR3 sequence reads: CASTWDRNQPQHF. In DNA form, the CDR3 reads TGTGCCAGCACGTGGGACAGAAATCAGCCCCAGCATTTT.

The chain combines TRBV24-1 with TRBJ2-7, with a possible D match to TRBD1 (5 bases). CDR1 is KGHDR, CDR2 SFDVKD, per germline. Trimming cost V 12 bases and J 2 bases, with 25 bases left between them. The length of the CDR3 is 16 residues. In DNA, the CDR3 is TGTGCCTCCCCTTACACTGACAGTCTATTCACCTACGAGCAGTACTTC. Residues: CASPYTDSLFTYEQYF.

V usage is TRBV18 and J usage is TRBJ1-1; 7 nucleotides match TRBD1. The V gene's germline CDR1 is KGHSH and CDR2 LQKENI. The length of the CDR3 is 16 residues. V lost 0 bases, J lost 0 bases, and 4 bases stayed unmatched. CDR3 in amino acids: CASSPPRTGMNTEAFF. CDR3 nucleotides: TGTGCCAGCTCACCACCTCGGACAGGCATGAACACTGAAGCTTTCTTT.

About this clone: One end of the junction does not line up with germline, which may come from a read error. The chain is built from TRBV4-2 and TRBJ2-1; 9 nucleotides agree with TRBD2. This CDR3 contains 16 residues. The germline CDR1 and CDR2 sequences are LGHNA and YNFKEQ. The chain's CDR3 is CASSQDLASGDNGQFF. In DNA form, the CDR3 reads TGTGCCAGCAGCCAAGATCTGGCTAGCGGGGACAATGGGCAGTTCTTC.

As DNA, the CDR3 is TGTGCCAGCAGCGTAGCTGAGGCATTTGGAAACACCATATATTTT. Its protein is CASSVAEAFGNTIYF. V and J are TRBV9 and TRBJ1-3; D gene uncertain. The CDR3 is 15 residues long. Germline V gene lookup returns CDR1 SGDLS and CDR2 YYNGEE. V dropped 0 bases and J dropped 3 bases, with 10 bases sitting between them.